The present T cell receptor (beta chain) was sequenced within a study of regulatory T cells in long-lasting Graves disease. Study-level findings and limits: Preferential use of TRBV28, TRBJ1-2 and TRBJ2-5 was seen in persistent disease.

Building of the TCR beta libraries involved iRepertoire HTBI primers and Arm-PCR of CDR3 regions. TCRdb fed the multiplex PCR reads into MiXCR, producing one record per CDR3 protein. The sample includes 350,000 to 450,000 distinct CDR3 sequences, roughly 20% of them seen just once. V lost 7 bases and J 8 bases, leaving 17 bases between the germline ends. This CDR3 contains 13 residues. Germline CDR1 reads SNHLY; CDR2 reads FYNNEI. Time point meaning: persistent/refractory GD, antithyroid drugs over 5 years with positive TRAb. PBMC RNA served as the TCR library source. This clonotype occurred many times. The antigen is undetermined.

The specimen comprised peripheral blood mononuclear cells (PBMCs), sampled when the disease was refractory, from a patient treated with antithyroid drugs. The chain employs TRBV2 and TRBJ1-2; D not certain. This clonotype was obtained from a female donor with Graves disease. CDR3 protein: CASTQESLRGYTF. Here the CDR3 DNA reads TGTGCCAGCACGCAAGAGTCACTGCGAGGCTACACCTTC. Together with reference TRBV2 and TRBJ1-2, the CDR3 gives the full variable domain: EPEVTQTPSHQVTQMGQEVILRCVPISNHLYFYWYRQILGQKVEFLVSFYNNEISEKSEIFDDQFSVERPDGSNFTLKIRSTKLEDSAMYFCASTQESLRGYTFGSGTRLTVV.